This passage covers 24 T cell receptor beta chains from one sample sequenced in a study of shared T cell receptors in the human thymus. The assay was immunoSEQ multiplex PCR, and TCRdb's table has in-frame clones only and misses some. The sample consists of roughly 500,000 clones, 78% of them appearing once. These data were also filed under a second study, of human thymus T cells.

Sequenced sample: thymocytes. These receptors were taken from a boy under two years old with a congenital heart defect.

A few counts support this clone. The chain joins TRBV27 to TRBJ2-1; the D gene is possibly TRBD1 (5 bases). V lost 3 bases to trimming and J lost 5 bases, with 17 bases between them. This CDR3 is 16 amino acids long. Germline V gene data show CDR1 as MNHEY and CDR2 as SMNVEV (reference sequence). The CDR3 loop reads CASSFKGNLLHNEQFF. CDR3 DNA sequence: TGTGCCAGCAGTTTCAAGGGGAACTTACTGCACAATGAGCAGTTCTTC.

The CDR3 spells CASSLGGDGGYEQYF. The CDR3 coding sequence is TGTGCCAGCAGCTTAGGAGGCGACGGGGGCTACGAGCAGTACTTC. The chain combines TRBV7-2 with TRBJ2-7; a weak D match, TRBD2 (6 bases). In germline, CDR1 is SGHTA, CDR2 FQGNSA. This CDR3 is built from 15 residues. The V end was cut by 1 base, the J end by 3 bases, with 13 bases between.

The chain uses TRBV29-1 and TRBJ2-7; 11 bases line up with TRBD1. Germline loops: CDR1 SQVTM, CDR2 ANQGSEA. V trimming: 4 bases; J trimming: 6 bases; junction bases outside the gene matches: 8. The CDR3 loop spans 14 amino acids. The CDR3 sequence: CSVVGGTGGAEQYF. Written as DNA, the CDR3 is TGCAGCGTTGTAGGGGGGACAGGGGGAGCCGAGCAGTACTTC.

The chain joins TRBV21-1 to TRBJ1-4; no DNA check was done on the table's D call, TRBD1. TRBV21-1 is given as a pseudogene. CDR3 length: 16 amino acids. This CDR3 reads CASSNDRQATNEKLFF. The CDR3 nucleotides read TGTGCCAGCAGCAATGATAGACAGGCAACTAATGAAAAACTGTTTTTT.

This clone was picked up one time. V and J are TRBV4-3 and TRBJ2-2; a possible D gene is TRBD1 (5 bases). V lost 3 bases to trimming and J lost 8 bases, with 16 bases between them. Germline assignment: CDR1 LGHNA and CDR2 YSLEER. The CDR3 consists of 15 residues. The CDR3 DNA follows: TGCGCCAGCAGCCACAGGACACTCTTCGGGGGGGAGCTGTTTTTT. Protein: CASSHRTLFGGELFF.

This clone was detected once. CDR3 DNA sequence: TGTGCCAGCAGCTTGGCGGGATCCTTGAAAGCTTTCTTT. The encoded protein is CASSLAGSLKAFF. The chain has TRBV5-6 and TRBJ1-1; D is unclear. Germline values: CDR1 SGHDT, CDR2 YYEEEE. The CDR3 loop spans 13 amino acids. V lost 0 bases and J 9 bases, leaving 12 bases between the germline ends.

This clone was seen more than once but under ten times. The chain is built from TRBV6-6 and TRBJ1-1, with 7 bases fitting TRBD1. V was clipped by 2 bases and J by 1 base; unmatched bases: 1. The length of the CDR3 is 14 residues. CDR1 and CDR2 (germline): MNHNY, SVGAGI (reference sequence). CDR3 bases: TGTGCCAGCAGTTACAACAGGGGGAACACTGAAGCTTTCTTT. It yields the protein CASSYNRGNTEAFF.

The chain joins TRBV7-6 to TRBJ2-2, with D perhaps TRBD2 (6 bases). CDR1 and CDR2 from the germline V gene are SGHVS and FNYEAQ. V gave up 5 bases and J gave up 1 base, with 8 bases separating them. This CDR3 comprises 14 residues. The CDR3 sequence is CASSPRENTGELFF. The CDR3 DNA follows: TGTGCCAGCAGCCCGCGGGAGAACACCGGGGAGCTGTTTTTT. Supplemented by reference TRBV7-6 and TRBJ2-2, the full variable domain reads GAGVSQSPRYKVTKRGQDVALRCDPISGHVSLYWYRQALGQGPEFLTYFNYEAQQDKSGLPNDRFSAERPEGSISTLTIQRTEQRDSAMYRCASSPRENTGELFFGEGSRLTVL.

The rearrangement links TRBV18 to TRBJ2-7, with D perhaps TRBD2 (6 bases). V was cut by 0 bases and J by 0 bases, with 9 bases left in between. CDR1 is KGHSH, CDR2 LQKENI, per germline. The length of the CDR3 is 15 residues. In nucleotides, the CDR3 is TGTGCCAGCTCACCACCGGCGGGAAGCTCCTACGAGCAGTACTTC. Protein sequence: CASSPPAGSSYEQYF.

The CDR3 protein is CASSAGNSYEQYF. The CDR3 DNA is TGTGCCAGTAGCGCAGGGAATTCCTACGAGCAGTACTTC. The V and J genes are TRBV19 and TRBJ2-7; D perhaps matches TRBD1 (5 bases). Trimming removed 6 bases from V and 1 base from J, with 10 bases in between. CDR1 is LNHDA, CDR2 SQIVND, per germline (reference sequence). This CDR3 has 13 amino acids.

The J gene is TRBJ1-2, the V gene TRBV29-1, with 9 positions matching TRBD1. There are 14 residues in the CDR3. The V gene's germline CDR1 is SQVTM and CDR2 ANQGSEA. The V segment lost 8 bases and the J segment 3 bases; nucleotides outside the gene matches: 10. DNA of the CDR3: TGCAGCTCCTACAGGGGGCGGGTAGACTATGGCTACACCTTC. Residues: CSSYRGRVDYGYTF. Variable domain in full (rest from reference TRBV29-1 and TRBJ1-2): SAVISQKPSRDICQRGTSLTIQCQVDSQVTMMFWYRQQPGQSLTLIATANQGSEATYESGFVIDKFPISRPNLTFSTLTVSNMSPEDSSIYLCSSYRGRVDYGYTFGSGTRLTVV.

The CDR3 region is CASSPSGTYEQYF. DNA of the CDR3: TGTGCCAGCAGTCCTAGCGGGACCTACGAGCAGTACTTC. V and J are TRBV28 and TRBJ2-7; 9 bases line up with TRBD2. The trim removed 5 bases at V and 2 bases at J, leaving 1 base unmatched. The V gene's germline CDR1 is MDHEN and CDR2 SYDVKM. This CDR3 spans 13 amino acids.

This chain joins TRBV5-6 and TRBJ2-4, with D perhaps matching TRBD1 (6 bases). V lost 4 bases and J 0 bases, leaving 20 bases between the germline ends. Per the germline V gene, CDR1 is SGHDT and CDR2 is YYEEEE. This CDR3 has 18 residues. The CDR3 coding sequence is TGTGCCAGCAGCCCCCGTATGAGACAGGCGAGAGCCAAAAACATTCAGTACTTC. This codes for CASSPRMRQARAKNIQYF.

This chain connects TRBV6-1 to TRBJ2-5; 7 positions agree with TRBD1. Germline CDR1 is MNHNS and CDR2 is SASEGT. This CDR3 contains 14 residues. After removal of 4 bases from V and 6 bases from J, the junction contained 8 bases not matched to a gene. The DNA for the CDR3 is TGTGCCAGCAGTGTAACAGGGGTGGAAAAGACCCAGTACTTC. This sequence encodes CASSVTGVEKTQYF.

A single count supports this clone. The chain uses TRBV5-6 and TRBJ2-7; TRBD2 matches 10 bases. Looked up from germline, CDR1 is SGHDT and CDR2 is YYEEEE. The CDR3 consists of 16 residues. V was clipped by 1 base and J by 0 bases; unmatched bases: 4. The CDR3 DNA is TGTGCCAGCAGCTTGTCCGCTAGCGGGAGCTCCTACGAGCAGTACTTC. Amino acid sequence: CASSLSASGSSYEQYF. The full variable domain, its missing parts supplied by reference TRBV5-6 and TRBJ2-7, is DAGVTQSPTHLIKTRGQQVTLRCSPKSGHDTVSWYQQALGQGPQFIFQYYEEEERQRGNFPDRFSGHQFPNYSSELNVNALLLGDSALYLCASSLSASGSSYEQYFGPGTRLTVT.

This chain connects TRBV4-2 to TRBJ2-1, with 9 bases matching TRBD2. The V gene's germline CDR1 is LGHNA and CDR2 YNFKEQ. The CDR3 is 18 amino acids. The V gene end was trimmed by 2 bases and the J gene end by 7 bases; junction bases not matched to a gene: 15. DNA of the CDR3: TGTGCCAGCAGCCAAAAACGGGTTAGGACTAGCGCTTCTAATGAGCAGTTCTTC. The encoded protein is CASSQKRVRTSASNEQFF.

CDR3 sequence (DNA): TGTGCCAGCAGCTTAGACGTATCCCCTGGACAGTCCGGAAAAGAGACCCAGTACTTC. Its translation: CASSLDVSPGQSGKETQYF. V usage is TRBV7-9 and J usage is TRBJ2-5, with D possibly matching TRBD1 (6 bases). The CDR3 loop spans 19 amino acids. The V end was cut by 1 base, the J end by 3 bases, with 24 bases between. Germline lookup yields CDR1 SEHNR and CDR2 FQNEAQ (reference sequence).

The chain recombines TRBV30 with TRBJ1-1; D remains ambiguous. CDR1 GTSNPN and CDR2 SVGIG come from the germline V gene (reference sequence). Deletions cut 4 bases from V and 1 base from J, with 10 bases between. This CDR3 is built from 13 residues. The CDR3 region has the DNA TGTGCCTGGAACCGACTGGAGAACACTGAAGCTTTCTTT. This gives the protein CAWNRLENTEAFF.

This sequence joins TRBV28 and TRBJ2-3; TRBD2 aligns across 9 bases. CDR1 and CDR2 from the germline V gene are MDHEN and SYDVKM. The CDR3 spans 16 residues. The trim removed 6 bases at V and 3 bases at J, leaving 10 bases unmatched. The CDR3 nucleotides read TGTGCCAGCAGAGGCCCTGCGGGAGGGCGGACAGATACGCAGTATTTT. Translated: CASRGPAGGRTDTQYF.

This clone was recorded a few times. The chain employs TRBV28 and TRBJ2-7; 14 bases map to TRBD2. The CDR3 is 18 residues long. V shed 3 bases and J 1 base; nucleotides not matched to a gene: 8. Germline values: CDR1 MDHEN, CDR2 SYDVKM. In DNA, the CDR3 is TGTGCCAGCAGTTTTTTTCCGACTAGCGGGAGGGAGTCCTACGAGCAGTACTTC. Protein: CASSFFPTSGRESYEQYF.

The chain links TRBV2 to TRBJ2-1; D might be TRBD2 (5 bases). CDR3 length equals 15 residues. V was trimmed by 3 bases and J by 5 bases, leaving 14 bases between them. Looked up from germline, CDR1 is SNHLY and CDR2 is FYNNEI. The CDR3: CASSDLGAVHNEQFF. CDR3 coding DNA: TGTGCCAGCAGTGATTTGGGAGCGGTCCACAATGAGCAGTTCTTC.

The chain carries TRBV11-1 and TRBJ2-2, with D tentatively TRBD1 (5 bases). The CDR3 spans 14 residues. The V gene lost 3 bases and the J gene lost 5 bases, with 10 bases spanning the gap. Germline V gene lookup returns CDR1 SGHAT and CDR2 FQDESV (reference sequence). The CDR3: CASSFPKGTGELFF. The CDR3 DNA follows: TGTGCCAGCAGCTTCCCCAAGGGGACCGGGGAGCTGTTTTTT.

In DNA form, the CDR3 reads TGTGCCAGCAGCCCCAAGCGGGAGGTGAAACACGAGCAGTACTTC. Translated, it gives CASSPKREVKHEQYF. The chain recombines TRBV4-2 with TRBJ2-7; 9 nucleotides line up with TRBD2. The CDR3 length is 15 residues. Trimming removed 4 bases from V and 5 bases from J; junction bases left unmatched: 9. Germline values: CDR1 LGHNA, CDR2 YNFKEQ.

This clone was seen a handful of times. The chain combines TRBV19 with TRBJ2-1; D not resolved. Between the trimmed V and J ends, which lost 3 bases and 8 bases, there was a span of 20 bases. This CDR3 has 16 amino acids. Germline V gives CDR1 LNHDA, CDR2 SQIVND (reference sequence). The CDR3 region is CASSMTLAGLEDEQFF. Written as DNA, the CDR3 is TGTGCCAGTAGTATGACTTTGGCTGGCCTAGAGGATGAGCAGTTCTTC.